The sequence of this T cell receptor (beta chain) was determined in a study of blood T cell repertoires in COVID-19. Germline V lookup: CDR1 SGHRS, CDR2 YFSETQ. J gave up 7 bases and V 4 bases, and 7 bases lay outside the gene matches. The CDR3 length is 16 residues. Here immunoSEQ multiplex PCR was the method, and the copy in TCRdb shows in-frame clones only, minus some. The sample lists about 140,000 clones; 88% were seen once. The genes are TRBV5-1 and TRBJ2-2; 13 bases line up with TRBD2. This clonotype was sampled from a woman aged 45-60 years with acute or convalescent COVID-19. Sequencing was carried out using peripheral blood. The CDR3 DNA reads TGCGCCAGCAGCGGACTAGCGGGGGAGGTCGTCGGGGAGCTGTTTTTT. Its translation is CASSGLAGEVVGELFF.